The clone carrying this T cell receptor (beta chain) showed up just a few times. Antigen specificity is unknown. Only in-frame clones appear in the TCRdb table, and some are missing; sequencing was by immunoSEQ multiplex PCR. The sample lists hundreds of thousands of clones, 60% to 80% occurring once. The data originate from a study of shared clonotypes between healthy human individuals. Study-level background: Donor composition was a couple of women and three men, aged 18 to 49. Study-wide findings and caveats: Sampling used blood alone; tissue repertoires probably differ. Some naive CD4 clonotypes, roughly 4.5%, turned up in common across a few donors.

Trimming stripped 2 bases from V and 8 bases from J, with 15 bases between. This CDR3 is built from 14 residues. The germline V gene has CDR1 LNHNV and CDR2 YYDKDF (reference sequence). Each of the donors was a healthy adult who was HIV-negative and had not had a recent acute infection or vaccination. Source material: memory CD4+ T cells sorted from blood. The subset denotes: CD45RA-negative fraction. The rearrangement joins TRBV15 to TRBJ1-2; D is unresolved. The sequence was collected from a woman younger than 45 in good health. The chain's CDR3 is CATSRQASQSGYTF. CDR3 nucleotide sequence: TGTGCCACCAGCAGACAGGCCTCCCAATCCGGCTACACCTTC.